This T cell receptor (beta chain) was obtained from a study of CD8+ T cells in alopecia areata. Overall study context: Treated patients received oral tofacitinib, 5 to 10 mg twice daily.

RNA was extracted and reverse transcribed into cDNA as the sequencing template. Profiling relied on immunoSEQ multiplex PCR, and the TCRdb table lists in-frame clones only, not all of them. Among 150,000 to 200,000 clones, less than 70% were seen once, and the ten largest hold about 1.3%. The CDR3 has 15 amino acids. In germline, CDR1 is SGHTA, CDR2 FQGNSA. V was cut by 1 base and J by 5 bases, with 14 bases left in between. Treatment: oral pan-JAK inhibitor, 5-10 mg twice daily. Individuals with alopecia areata gave both lesional scalp punch biopsies and peripheral blood for collection. The chain combines TRBV7-2 with TRBJ2-5; TRBD1 is a possible D gene (6 bases). This TCR was sampled from a human donor with alopecia areata. The sample in question was CD4+ T cells sorted from blood, obtained between weeks 47 and 50, from a patient treated with tofacitinib. The CDR3, as DNA: TGTGCCAGCAGCTTAGGTGGACAGAAGCGGGAGACCCAGTACTTC. Translating it yields CASSLGGQKRETQYF. The complete variable domain, with remaining parts taken from reference TRBV7-2 and TRBJ2-5, reads GAGVSQSPSNKVTEKGKDVELRCDPISGHTALYWYRQSLGQGLEFLIYFQGNSAPDKSGLPSDRFSAERTGGSVSTLTIQRTQQEDSAVYLCASSLGGQKRETQYFGPGTRLLVL.